The present entry profiles one TCR beta chain with its context. The antigen remains unidentified. The sample originates from a study of OX40 agonist ivuxolimab in advanced cancers. About the study: Participants could have had prior anti-PD-1, anti-PD-L1 or anti-CTLA-4 therapy, and less than 45% had some. In three patients, partial responses were observed, one with hepatocellular carcinoma and two with cutaneous melanoma. Study outcomes and limitations: The study did not work out the antigen specificity of the expanded peripheral T cells.

CDR3 length: 14 amino acids. The repertoire was sequenced with immunoSEQ multiplex PCR; TCRdb's copy has only in-frame clones and lacks some. The sample contains 95,000 to 150,000 clones, just over 90% of which appear only once. Blood got drawn at baseline, again on cycle 4 day 1, and then on cycle 7 day 1. This sample comprised CD4+ or CD8+ T cells sorted from blood, obtained in a trial of the OX40 agonist ivuxolimab. The V and J genes are TRBV21-1 and TRBJ2-7; TRBD1 is taken as the D call from the table, unchecked against the DNA. TRBV21-1 is shown as a pseudogene. This clonotype originated in an adult with an advanced solid tumor such as melanoma, head and neck, liver or kidney cancer. The CDR3 nucleotides read TGTGCCAGCAGCCCCCGGGACAGCTCCTACGAGCAGTACTTC. It translates to CASSPRDSSYEQYF.